The T cell receptor beta chain under discussion was sequenced for a study of shared clonotypes between healthy human individuals. Whole-study findings and limits: Larger estimated richness was generally seen in naive subsets than in memory subsets. Roughly 4.6% of naive CD4 clonotypes were common to four donors.

In regard to this clone: The target antigen is unknown.

Original handling: For the immunoSEQ data, sequences were junction-only without quality scores, so filtering differed. Profiling relied on immunoSEQ multiplex PCR, and the TCRdb table lists in-frame clones only, not all of them. The V and J calls and the clone size are those of that table, but D and trimming were determined from the DNA. The table lists about 1.5 million clones, 95% to 99% of them singletons. The CDR3 is 13 residues long. V dropped 4 bases and J dropped 4 bases, with 11 bases sitting between them. Per the germline V gene, CDR1 is SGHRS and CDR2 is YFSETQ. The CD4+ fraction was divided into a CD45RA+ naive subset and a CD45RA-negative memory subset.

This receptor was taken from a man in his thirties or forties in good health. Sequenced sample: naive CD4+ T cells sorted from blood. This sample's subset: CD45RA+ positively selected. The rearrangement uses TRBV5-1 and TRBJ1-2; D not resolved. The CDR3: CASSEPALYGYTF. The CDR3 region has the DNA TGCGCCAGCAGCGAACCGGCTCTCTATGGCTACACCTTC.